The present T cell receptor beta chain was sequenced within a study of T cell responses to AZD1222 COVID-19 vaccine. Whether given at about 4 or about 12 weeks, second doses were pooled. The V and J ends lost 5 bases and 0 bases respectively, with 10 bases between them. The germline gives CDR1 SEHNR, CDR2 FQNEAQ (reference sequence). The CDR3 is 14 amino acids. Some clones are missing from TCRdb's copy, which holds only in-frame ones; the method was immunoSEQ multiplex PCR. The sample lists 95,000 to 150,000 clones; about 92% were seen once. Source: peripheral blood, taken 28 days after the second AZD1222 dose. This sequence originates from an adult who received the AZD1222 COVID-19 vaccine. The J gene is TRBJ1-1, the V gene TRBV7-9, with D unclear. The CDR3 protein is CASSPAPLNTEAFF. In DNA, the CDR3 is TGTGCCAGCAGCCCCGCTCCCTTGAACACTGAAGCTTTCTTT.